This T cell receptor beta chain was found in a study of blood T cells in healthy people across ages. Findings and limits, study-wide: Higher naive T cell percentage went strongly together with higher TCR beta diversity.

Through a sample-barcoded 5' primer and a J-beta primer mix, a second PCR was run for about 6 to 12 cycles. Each cDNA molecule was tagged by a template-switch adaptor with 12 random nucleotides. The yield of each sample was at least 2.5 million CDR3-containing paired-end reads. A single record per CDR3 protein comes from TCRdb applying MiXCR to the 5' RACE reads. The sample holds roughly 800,000 distinct CDR3 sequences, 58% seen once. Donation came from healthy Caucasian individuals in Russia who were aged roughly 6 to 95. Note on this clonotype: Antigen: not known.

Looked up from germline, CDR1 is DFQATT and CDR2 is SNEGSKA (reference sequence). The CDR3 is 13 residues long. V lost 4 bases and J lost 11, with 18 bases in between. The clonotype originates from a man aged 30 to 39 in good health. This rearrangement joins TRBV20-1 to TRBJ2-1, with D unresolved. Input material: blood. The CDR3 coding sequence is TGCAGTGCTACACTGTTGAGAGACATCAAGCAGTTCTTC. Translated: CSATLLRDIKQFF.